Listed below are T cell receptor beta chains from one sample, sequenced in a study of shared clonotypes between healthy human individuals. Produced via immunoSEQ multiplex PCR; TCRdb's table is partial and in-frame only. The sample includes about 190,000 clones, 60% to 75% of them seen just once. The specimen sequenced was memory CD4+ T cells sorted from blood. Receptor source: a man under 40 in good health. CDR3s include the opening cysteine and the closing phenylalanine or tryptophan. The D gene is left open where the match is weak. Clone size is stated in some rows and not others, as once, few, many or a class when expanded.

CASGFSRGETQYF	TGTGCTAGTGGTTTCTCCCGTGGGGAGACCCAGTACTTC	TRBV12-5	TRBJ2-5	.	.
CASSFSPGGTLGQPQHF	TGTGCCAGCAGCTTTTCTCCCGGCGGGACTTTGGGGCAGCCCCAGCATTTT	TRBV7-6	TRBJ1-5	few	.
CATSRDLNTEAFF	TGTGCCACCAGCAGAGACCTAAACACTGAAGCTTTCTTT	TRBV15	TRBJ1-1	few	.
CASGWQPYEQYF	TGTGCCAGCGGGTGGCAGCCCTACGAGCAGTACTTC	TRBV11-1	TRBJ2-7	few	.
CASSGNQGISYEQYF	TGCGCCAGCAGTGGGAATCAGGGTATCTCCTACGAGCAGTACTTC	TRBV10-1	TRBJ2-7	.	.
CASGYARDSPGNQPQHF	TGCGCCAGCGGTTACGCTCGGGACAGTCCAGGCAATCAGCCCCAGCATTTT	TRBV5-1	TRBJ1-5	.	TRBD1
CASSLDQEDEQYF	TGTGCCAGCAGCTTAGATCAGGAGGACGAGCAGTACTTC	TRBV7-2	TRBJ2-7	once	.
CASSVGNWDLVDEKLFF	TGTGCCAGCAGCGTAGGGAATTGGGATCTGGTAGATGAAAAACTGTTTTTT	TRBV9	TRBJ1-4	.	.
CASSYSGGRSTDTQYF	TGTGCCAGCAGTTACTCGGGGGGGCGAAGCACAGATACGCAGTATTTT	TRBV6-5	TRBJ2-3	.	.
CASSAQGGEKLFF	TGTGCCAGCAGCGCGCAGGGAGGGGAAAAACTGTTTTTT	TRBV7-9	TRBJ1-4	.	.